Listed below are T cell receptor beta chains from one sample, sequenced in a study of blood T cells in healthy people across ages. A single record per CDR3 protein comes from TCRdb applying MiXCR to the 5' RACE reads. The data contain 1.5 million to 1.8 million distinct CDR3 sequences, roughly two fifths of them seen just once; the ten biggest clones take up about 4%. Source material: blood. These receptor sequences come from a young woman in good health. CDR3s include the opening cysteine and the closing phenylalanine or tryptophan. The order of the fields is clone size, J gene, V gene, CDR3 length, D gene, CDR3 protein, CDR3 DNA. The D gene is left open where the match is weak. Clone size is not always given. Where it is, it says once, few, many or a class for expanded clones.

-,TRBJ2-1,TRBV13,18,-,CASSLSLRGQSSYNEQFF,TGTGCCAGCAGCTTGAGCCTCCGAGGACAGAGCTCCTACAATGAGCAGTTCTTT
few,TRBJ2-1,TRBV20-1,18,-,CSASKGNPHRTDYNEQFF,TGCAGTGCTAGTAAGGGAAACCCCCACAGGACCGACTACAATGAGCAGTTCTTC
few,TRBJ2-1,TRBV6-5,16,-,CASSYALVGLYNEQFF,TGTGCCAGCAGTTACGCGCTTGTAGGGTTATACAATGAGCAGTTCTTC
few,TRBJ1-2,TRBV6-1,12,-,CASSEIRGGYTF,TGTGCCAGCAGTGAAATTCGGGGTGGCTACACCTTC
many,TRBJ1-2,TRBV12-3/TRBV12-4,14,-,CASSFDGLNYGYTF,TGTGCCAGCAGTTTTGATGGCCTTAACTATGGCTACACCTTC
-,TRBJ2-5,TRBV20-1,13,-,CSAPGVGKKTQYF,TGCAGTGCCCCGGGAGTAGGGAAGAAGACCCAGTACTTC
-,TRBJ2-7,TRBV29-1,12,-,CSVASFDCEQYF,TGCAGCGTTGCAAGCTTTGACTGCGAGCAGTACTTC
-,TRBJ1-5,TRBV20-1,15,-,CSARDHRDSNQPQHF,TGCAGTGCTAGAGATCACCGCGATAGCAATCAGCCCCAGCATTTT
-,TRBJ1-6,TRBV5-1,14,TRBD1,CASRPGTGNSPLHF,TGCGCCAGCAGACCAGGGACAGGGAATTCACCCCTCCACTTT
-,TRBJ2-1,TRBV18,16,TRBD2,CASSPGLAGRYNEQFF,TGTGCCAGCTCACCCGGACTAGCGGGAAGATACAATGAGCAGTTCTTC
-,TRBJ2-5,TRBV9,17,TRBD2,CASSARLAGGPRETQYF,TGTGCCAGCAGCGCCAGACTAGCGGGAGGGCCTCGGGAGACCCAGTACTTC
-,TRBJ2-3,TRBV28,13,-,CASIGGTPDTQYF,TGTGCCAGCATCGGCGGAACCCCAGATACGCAGTATTTT
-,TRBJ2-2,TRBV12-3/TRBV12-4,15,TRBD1,CARIPRQGVSGELFF,TGTGCCCGCATTCCTAGACAGGGAGTGTCCGGGGAGCTGTTTTTT
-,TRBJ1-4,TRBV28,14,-,CASRFGGSNEKLFF,TGTGCCAGCAGGTTCGGGGGGTCTAATGAAAAACTGTTTTTT
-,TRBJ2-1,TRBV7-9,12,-,CASSYTGSEQFF,TGTGCCAGCAGCTATACCGGTAGTGAGCAGTTCTTC
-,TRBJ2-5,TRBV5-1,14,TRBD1,CASRDIGGRETQYF,TGCGCCAGCAGAGATATAGGGGGCCGGGAGACCCAGTACTTC
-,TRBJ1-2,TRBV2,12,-,CAPRQETNGYTF,TGTGCCCCCCGACAGGAAACAAATGGCTACACCTTC
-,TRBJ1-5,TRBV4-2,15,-,CASSQDQRDDQPQHF,TGTGCCAGCAGCCAAGATCAGAGGGATGATCAGCCCCAGCATTTT
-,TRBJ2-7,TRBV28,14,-,CASSDLMSSYEQYF,TGTGCCAGCAGTGATCTGATGAGCTCCTACGAGCAGTACTTC
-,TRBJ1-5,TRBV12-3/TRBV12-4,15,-,CASSLSAEVNQPQHF,TGTGCCAGCAGTTTATCGGCGGAGGTCAATCAGCCCCAGCATTTT
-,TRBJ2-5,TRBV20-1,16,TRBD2,CSARVTSGRASETQYF,TGCAGTGCTAGAGTGACTAGCGGGAGGGCCTCGGAGACCCAGTACTTC
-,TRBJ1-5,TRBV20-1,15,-,CSAPDWGNSNQPQHF,TGCAGTGCCCCGGATTGGGGAAATAGCAATCAGCCCCAGCATTTT
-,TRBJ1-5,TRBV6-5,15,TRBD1,CASSYSNRGTQPQHF,TGTGCCAGCAGTTACTCGAACAGGGGAACTCAGCCCCAGCATTTT
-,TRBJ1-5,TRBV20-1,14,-,CRARRWTENQPQHF,TGCAGAGCTAGGCGATGGACAGAAAATCAGCCCCAGCATTTT
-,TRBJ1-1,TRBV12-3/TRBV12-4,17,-,CASSLFRWGVRNTEAFF,TGTGCCAGCAGTTTATTTAGGTGGGGCGTGAGGAACACTGAAGCTTTCTTT
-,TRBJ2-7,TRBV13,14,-,CASSPPDGHNEQYF,TGTGCCAGCAGCCCCCCGGACGGACACAATGAGCAGTACTTC
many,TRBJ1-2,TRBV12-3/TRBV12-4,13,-,CASSVRASYGYTF,TGTGCCAGCAGTGTCAGGGCTTCGTATGGCTACACCTTC
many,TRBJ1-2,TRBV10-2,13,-,CASSPTGRSGYTF,TGCGCCAGCAGTCCTACAGGTCGCTCTGGCTACACCTTC
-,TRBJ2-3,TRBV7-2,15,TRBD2,CASTPRSGGTDTQYF,TGTGCCAGCACCCCCCGGAGCGGGGGAACAGATACGCAGTATTTT
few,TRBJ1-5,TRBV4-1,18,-,CASSPKPPDGNSNQPQHF,TGCGCCAGCAGCCCCAAGCCCCCGGACGGGAATAGCAATCAGCCCCAGCATTTT
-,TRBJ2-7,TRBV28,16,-,CASSFIAESSYNEQYF,TGTGCCAGCAGTTTTATCGCGGAGAGCTCCTACAATGAGCAGTACTTC
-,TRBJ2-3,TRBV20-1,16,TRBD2,CSAGAGTSGRRDTQYF,TGCAGTGCTGGCGCCGGGACTAGCGGGAGGAGAGATACGCAGTATTTT
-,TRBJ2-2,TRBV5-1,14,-,CTSSGLSNTGELFF,TGCACCAGCTCGGGACTGTCGAACACCGGGGAGCTGTTTTTT
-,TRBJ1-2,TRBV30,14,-,CAWRWGRGGYGYTF,TGTGCCTGGAGGTGGGGCAGGGGCGGCTATGGCTACACCTTC
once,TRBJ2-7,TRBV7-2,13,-,CASSFNLSYEQYF,TGTGCCAGCAGCTTCAACCTGAGTTACGAGCAGTACTTC
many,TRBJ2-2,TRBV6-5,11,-,CASSSPGELFF,TGTGCCAGCAGTTCGCCCGGGGAGCTGTTTTTT
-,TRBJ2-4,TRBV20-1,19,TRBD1,CSARSMSQGIRLAKNIQYF,TGCAGTGCTAGAAGTATGTCACAGGGGATTCGGCTAGCCAAAAACATTCAGTACTTC
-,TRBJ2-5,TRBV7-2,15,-,CASSGYRRGVYEQYF,TGTGCCAGCAGCGGATATCGCAGGGGTGTCTATGAGCAGTACTTC
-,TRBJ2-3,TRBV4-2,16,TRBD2,CASSQELAGGPDTQYF,TGTGCCAGCAGCCAAGAATTAGCGGGAGGGCCAGATACGCAGTATTTT
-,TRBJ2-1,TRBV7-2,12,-,CASSPFRGQQFF,TGTGCCAGCAGCCCGTTTCGGGGGCAGCAGTTCTTC
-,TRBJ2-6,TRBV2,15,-,CASSDWASGANVLNF,-
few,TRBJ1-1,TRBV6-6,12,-,CASNHGGTEAFF,TGTGCCAGCAACCACGGGGGCACTGAAGCTTTCTTT
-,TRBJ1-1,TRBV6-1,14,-,CASSESGENTEAFF,TGTGCCAGCAGTGAGTCAGGGGAGAACACTGAAGCTTTCTTT
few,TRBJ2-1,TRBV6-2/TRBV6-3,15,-,CASSDGVSSYNEQFF,TGTGCCAGCAGCGACGGCGTTAGCTCCTACAATGAGCAGTTCTTC
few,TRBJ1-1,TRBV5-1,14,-,CASSLDNRGAGAFF,TGCGCCAGCAGCTTGGATAACCGAGGGGCGGGGGCTTTCTTT